Listed here are 29 T cell receptor beta chains from one sample, sequenced in a study of identical twins. Each CDR3 protein gets one entry after TCRdb re-called the 5' RACE reads with MiXCR. Of more than 400,000 distinct CDR3 sequences in the sample, 13% to 15% were seen once. Another study also made use of these data, one on yellow fever vaccine responses in identical twins.

Sequences were obtained from CD4+ T cells sorted from blood. The receptor source for this set is a woman aged 18-29 years in good health.

The chain links TRBV11-2 to TRBJ1-2; TRBD1 might be the D (6 bases). Germline lookup yields CDR1 SGHAT and CDR2 FQNNGV. Trimming removed 5 bases at V and 4 bases at J, with 11 bases between. This CDR3 contains 13 residues. CDR3 nucleotides: TGTGCCAGCAGCCGGGACACTCCCTATGGCTACACCTTC. Translation: CASSRDTPYGYTF.

The rearrangement joins TRBV11-2 to TRBJ1-2; 8 bases line up with TRBD1. The CDR3 is made up of 17 amino acids. V was pared by 2 bases and J by 8 bases, with 16 bases of the junction left unmatched. Germline lookup yields CDR1 SGHAT and CDR2 FQNNGV. CDR3: CASSLIGTGFSPLGYTF. In DNA, the CDR3 is TGTGCCAGCAGCTTAATAGGGACAGGTTTTTCTCCTTTGGGCTACACCTTC.

This clonotype appeared a few times. This chain joins TRBV11-2 and TRBJ2-1; D unclear. CDR3 length equals 12 residues. The germline CDR1 and CDR2 sequences are SGHAT and FQNNGV. V gave up 6 bases and J gave up 6 bases, with 9 bases separating them. The CDR3, as DNA: TGTGCCAGCAGGAGGATTACCAATGAGCAGTTCTTC. Translating gives CASRRITNEQFF.

The chain uses TRBV6-2 or TRBV6-3 and TRBJ2-7; the D gene is possibly TRBD2 (5 bases). Trimming removed 4 bases at V and 3 bases at J, with 13 bases between. CDR3 length: 14 residues. The germline V gene encodes CDR1 MNHEY and CDR2 SVGEGT. The CDR3 DNA follows: TGTGCCAGCAGTTTTCTAGACTACAACTACGAGCAGTACTTC. Translated, it gives CASSFLDYNYEQYF.

This clonotype was seen a few times. The gene calls are TRBV20-1 and TRBJ2-5, with TRBD2 as a possible D gene (7 bases). Germline loops: CDR1 DFQATT, CDR2 SNEGSKA (reference sequence). Trimming shortened V by 0 bases and J by 5 bases, and 13 bases separated the two germline ends. The CDR3 contains 14 residues. The CDR3 DNA reads as TGCAGTGCTAGAGATCCCGGGGGGCGGGAGACCCAGTACTTC. It encodes CSARDPGGRETQYF.

This clonotype was picked up many times. The gene calls are TRBV20-1 and TRBJ2-2, with TRBD1 as a possible D gene (6 bases). Trimming removed 6 bases from V and 4 bases from J, with 12 bases in between. Germline V gives CDR1 DFQATT, CDR2 SNEGSKA (reference sequence). The length of the CDR3 is 13 residues. CDR3 bases: TGCAGTGCCCTGACAGGTGTCACCGGGGAGCTGTTTTTT. Its protein is CSALTGVTGELFF.

The rearrangement joins TRBV5-1 to TRBJ1-3; a possible D gene is TRBD1 (5 bases). This CDR3 spans 14 amino acids. Between the trimmed V and J ends, which lost 4 bases and 2 bases, there was a span of 10 bases. The germline V gene has CDR1 SGHRS and CDR2 YFSETQ. The CDR3 loop reads CASSEGSPGNTIYF. CDR3 nucleotides: TGCGCCAGCAGCGAGGGGAGCCCTGGAAACACCATATATTTT.

This clonotype occurred a few times. The rearrangement links TRBV20-1 to TRBJ1-5; no clear D. V lost 3 bases and J 0 bases, leaving 9 bases between the germline ends. Germline-derived CDR1 and CDR2 are DFQATT and SNEGSKA (reference sequence). The CDR3 runs 14 residues. The CDR3 region is CSASKGYSNQPQHF. The CDR3 region has the DNA TGCAGTGCTAGCAAGGGTTATAGCAATCAGCCCCAGCATTTT.

This clonotype has just a few counts. The chain uses TRBV4-1 and TRBJ1-2; 9 bases map to TRBD1. Unmatched junction bases numbered 7, after V lost 1 base and J lost 4 bases. In germline, CDR1 is MGHRA, CDR2 YSYEKL. This CDR3 has 16 amino acids. The CDR3 DNA sequence: TGCGCCAGCAGCCAAGCTCTGACAGGGGGGATCTATGGCTACACCTTC. Amino acid sequence: CASSQALTGGIYGYTF.

This clonotype came up many times. The rearrangement uses TRBV12-3 or TRBV12-4 and TRBJ2-3; 11 positions match TRBD1. The V and J ends lost 6 bases and 6 bases, in that order; junction bases with no gene match: 11. The CDR3 loop spans 16 amino acids. The CDR3 spells CASSPRGQGARDTQYF. In nucleotides, the CDR3 is TGTGCCAGCAGCCCACGAGGACAGGGGGCAAGGGATACGCAGTATTTT.

The rearrangement uses TRBV4-1 and TRBJ2-5; TRBD2 aligns across 7 bases. The CDR3 loop spans 15 amino acids. Trimming removed 1 base from V and 3 bases from J; junction bases left unmatched: 5. CDR1 is MGHRA and CDR2 is YSYEKL in the germline V gene. For the CDR3, the DNA is TGCGCCAGCAGCCAAGTGGGGCTAGCGGAAGAGACCCAGTACTTC. The encoded protein is CASSQVGLAEETQYF.

The chain has TRBV12-3 or TRBV12-4 and TRBJ2-5, with D tentatively TRBD1 (5 bases). The V end lost 8 bases, the J end lost 4 bases, and 20 bases lay between the germline ends. This CDR3 has 15 residues. The CDR3 nucleotides are TGTGCCAGCCAAAAGACAGCCTCCAGGGCAGAGACCCAGTACTTC. Translating gives CASQKTASRAETQYF.

This clonotype was observed a few times. The chain couples TRBV24-1 to TRBJ1-2; 11 bases fit TRBD1. V was clipped by 9 bases and J by 6 bases; unmatched bases: 11. The CDR3 spans 15 residues. The germline V gene has CDR1 KGHDR and CDR2 SFDVKD. The CDR3 loop reads CATLVRTGGEDGYTF. The CDR3 nucleotides read TGTGCCACCCTTGTGAGGACAGGGGGCGAGGATGGCTACACCTTC.

CDR3 residues: CASSWGLVNEQFF. CDR3 in DNA: TGTGCCAGCAGCTGGGGACTAGTGAATGAGCAGTTCTTC. The V gene is TRBV5-6, the J gene TRBJ2-1; TRBD2 agrees at 8 bases. There are 13 residues in the CDR3. V lost 3 bases, J lost 7 bases, and 3 bases stayed unmatched. CDR1 and CDR2 from the germline V gene are SGHDT and YYEEEE.

The chain has TRBV5-6 and TRBJ2-7; D gene unclear. V dropped 4 bases and J dropped 2 bases, with 16 bases sitting between them. The CDR3 extends over 15 amino acids. Germline loops: CDR1 SGHDT, CDR2 YYEEEE. CDR3 loop: CASSPSGRLTYEQYV. The CDR3, as DNA: TGTGCCAGCAGCCCTAGTGGACGTCTGACCTACGAGCAGTACGTC.

This clonotype was seen more than once but under ten times. This chain connects TRBV28 to TRBJ1-5; D is uncertain. The ends were cut back, 7 bases at V and 2 bases at J, with 15 bases in the middle. This CDR3 comprises 15 residues. From germline, CDR1 is MDHEN and CDR2 SYDVKM. The chain's CDR3 is CASTPRGQGNQPQHF. Here the CDR3 DNA reads TGTGCCAGCACCCCCCGAGGGCAGGGCAATCAGCCCCAGCATTTT. The full variable domain, its missing parts supplied by reference TRBV28 and TRBJ1-5, is DVKVTQSSRYLVKRTGEKVFLECVQDMDHENMFWYRQDPGLGLRLIYFSYDVKMKEKGDIPEGYSVSREKKERFSLILESASTNQTSMYLCASTPRGQGNQPQHFGDGTRLSIL.

This clonotype occurred many times. The chain recombines TRBV6-1 with TRBJ1-3; D is uncertain. CDR1 is MNHNS, CDR2 SASEGT, per germline. V lost 5 bases, J lost 4 bases, and 12 bases lay in between. The CDR3 has 14 amino acids. CDR3 region: CASSQPGSGNTIYF. The CDR3 DNA sequence: TGTGCCAGCAGTCAGCCGGGCTCGGGAAACACCATATATTTT.

The genes are TRBV24-1 and TRBJ2-7, with D perhaps assigned TRBD1 or TRBD2 (7 bases each). V shed 2 bases and J shed 3 bases, with 13 bases lying between them. Per germline, CDR1 KGHDR and CDR2 SFDVKD. The CDR3 loop spans 15 amino acids. The CDR3: CATSDSGGGLYEQYF. Written as DNA, the CDR3 is TGTGCCACCAGTGATTCAGGGGGGGGTCTCTACGAGCAGTACTTC.

This clonotype showed up just a few times. The chain recombines TRBV12-3 or TRBV12-4 with TRBJ1-6; 7 bases map to TRBD1. The CDR3 has 15 residues. V lost 5 bases, J lost 3 bases, and 4 bases stayed unmatched. This CDR3 is CASSPRDSYNSPLHF. CDR3 bases: TGTGCCAGCAGTCCCAGGGACAGCTATAATTCACCCCTCCACTTT.

J is TRBJ2-1 and V is TRBV29-1, with unresolved D. Trimming cost V 8 bases and J 7 bases, with 12 bases left between them. The CDR3 is made up of 11 amino acids. CDR1 is SQVTM and CDR2 is ANQGSEA in the germline V gene. The CDR3 sequence is CSSQTWNEQFF. The CDR3 DNA is TGCAGCTCTCAGACATGGAATGAGCAGTTCTTC.

Only a few counts were recorded for this clonotype. As DNA, the CDR3 is TGTGCCAGCAGCTCAGCGGGACACGTAATCAACACTGAAGCTTTCTTT. Translation: CASSSAGHVINTEAFF. This chain connects TRBV27 to TRBJ1-1, with a tentative D call TRBD1 (6 bases). This CDR3 is 16 amino acids long. Germline V gene sequence: CDR1 MNHEY, CDR2 SMNVEV (reference sequence). Trimming cost V 6 bases and J 2 bases, with 19 bases left between them.

The chain uses TRBV9 and TRBJ2-5, with TRBD1 identical over 8 bases. V lost 0 bases, J lost 2 bases, and 6 bases stayed unmatched. CDR1 and CDR2 from the germline V gene are SGDLS and YYNGEE. This CDR3 has 16 residues. In nucleotides, the CDR3 is TGTGCCAGCAGCGTAGGCACAGGGGGGAAACAAGAGACCCAGTACTTC. The encoded protein is CASSVGTGGKQETQYF. The whole variable domain, remainder taken from reference TRBV9 and TRBJ2-5, is DSGVTQTPKHLITATGQRVTLRCSPRSGDLSVYWYQQSLDQGLQFLIQYYNGEERAKGNILERFSAQQFPDLHSELNLSSLELGDSALYFCASSVGTGGKQETQYFGPGTRLLVL.

The chain combines TRBV5-1 with TRBJ2-4; 11 bases are a match to TRBD2. Germline-derived CDR1 and CDR2 are SGHRS and YFSETQ. The CDR3 is 16 amino acids. Germline trimming cut 2 bases from V and 6 bases from J; bases unmatched to any gene: 7. The CDR3 DNA follows: TGCGCCAGCAGCTTACTAGCGGGGGAGCCGGGAAACATTCAGTACTTC. Its translation is CASSLLAGEPGNIQYF. Together with reference TRBV5-1 and TRBJ2-4, the CDR3 gives the full variable domain: KAGVTQTPRYLIKTRGQQVTLSCSPISGHRSVSWYQQTPGQGLQFLFEYFSETQRNKGNFPGRFSGRQFSNSRSEMNVSTLELGDSALYLCASSLLAGEPGNIQYFGAGTRLSVL.

This clonotype was detected only once. The chain uses TRBV5-6 and TRBJ2-7, with D possibly being TRBD2 (7 bases). Trimming took 1 base from V and 5 from J, leaving 13 bases between them. Germline lookup yields CDR1 SGHDT and CDR2 YYEEEE. The CDR3 sequence is 14 residues long. The CDR3 coding sequence is TGTGCCAGCAGCTTGCCGGGGGGCCGGAACGAGCAGTACTTC. Translation: CASSLPGGRNEQYF. Looking up the rest from reference TRBV5-6 and TRBJ2-7 gives the full variable domain: DAGVTQSPTHLIKTRGQQVTLRCSPKSGHDTVSWYQQALGQGPQFIFQYYEEEERQRGNFPDRFSGHQFPNYSSELNVNALLLGDSALYLCASSLPGGRNEQYFGPGTRLTVT.

The CDR3 DNA follows: TGTGCCAGCTCACCATCGACAGGGGAAGGAACTAATGAAAAACTGTTTTTT. As protein: CASSPSTGEGTNEKLFF. The chain is built from TRBV18 and TRBJ1-4; 8 bases match TRBD1. The trim removed 2 bases at V and 1 base at J, leaving 6 bases unmatched. This CDR3 comprises 17 residues. The germline CDR1 and CDR2 sequences are KGHSH and LQKENI. Variable domain in full (rest from reference TRBV18 and TRBJ1-4): NAGVMQNPRHLVRRRGQEARLRCSPMKGHSHVYWYRQLPEEGLKFMVYLQKENIIDESGMPKERFSAEFPKEGPSILRIQQVVRGDSAAYFCASSPSTGEGTNEKLFFGSGTQLSVL.

A few counts support this clonotype. V usage is TRBV6-6 and J usage is TRBJ1-2; D not resolved. The ends were cut back, 0 bases at V and 2 bases at J, with 4 bases in the middle. CDR3 length equals 13 residues. Looked up from germline, CDR1 is MNHNY and CDR2 is SVGAGI (reference sequence). The CDR3: CASSYSDNYGYTF. CDR3 nucleotide sequence: TGTGCCAGCAGTTACTCGGACAACTATGGCTACACCTTC.

This clonotype was seen a handful of times. The chain links TRBV10-3 to TRBJ1-6, with D hard to call. The germline V gene encodes CDR1 ENHRY and CDR2 SYGVKD. V gave up 3 bases and J gave up 12 bases, with 12 bases separating them. The CDR3 is 13 amino acids. In nucleotides, the CDR3 is TGTGCCATCAGTGAAGCGGGGAGGAGACCCCTCCACTTT. It is translated as CAISEAGRRPLHF.

The chain recombines TRBV10-3 with TRBJ2-1; D possibly uses TRBD1 or TRBD2 (6 bases each). The CDR3 is 15 residues long. Trimming removed 7 bases at V and 7 bases at J, with 20 bases between. Germline V gives CDR1 ENHRY, CDR2 SYGVKD. DNA of the CDR3: TGTGCCATCACCGGAGGGGGGACACTGGTTAATGAGCAGTTCTTC. This codes for CAITGGGTLVNEQFF.

The V gene is TRBV5-1, the J gene TRBJ2-1; D is unresolved. The V gene's germline CDR1 is SGHRS and CDR2 YFSETQ. Trimming took 6 bases from V and 0 from J, leaving 7 bases between them. CDR3 length: 13 residues. CDR3 sequence (DNA): TGCGCCAGCACCGCGAGCTCCTACAATGAGCAGTTCTTC. This translates into CASTASSYNEQFF.